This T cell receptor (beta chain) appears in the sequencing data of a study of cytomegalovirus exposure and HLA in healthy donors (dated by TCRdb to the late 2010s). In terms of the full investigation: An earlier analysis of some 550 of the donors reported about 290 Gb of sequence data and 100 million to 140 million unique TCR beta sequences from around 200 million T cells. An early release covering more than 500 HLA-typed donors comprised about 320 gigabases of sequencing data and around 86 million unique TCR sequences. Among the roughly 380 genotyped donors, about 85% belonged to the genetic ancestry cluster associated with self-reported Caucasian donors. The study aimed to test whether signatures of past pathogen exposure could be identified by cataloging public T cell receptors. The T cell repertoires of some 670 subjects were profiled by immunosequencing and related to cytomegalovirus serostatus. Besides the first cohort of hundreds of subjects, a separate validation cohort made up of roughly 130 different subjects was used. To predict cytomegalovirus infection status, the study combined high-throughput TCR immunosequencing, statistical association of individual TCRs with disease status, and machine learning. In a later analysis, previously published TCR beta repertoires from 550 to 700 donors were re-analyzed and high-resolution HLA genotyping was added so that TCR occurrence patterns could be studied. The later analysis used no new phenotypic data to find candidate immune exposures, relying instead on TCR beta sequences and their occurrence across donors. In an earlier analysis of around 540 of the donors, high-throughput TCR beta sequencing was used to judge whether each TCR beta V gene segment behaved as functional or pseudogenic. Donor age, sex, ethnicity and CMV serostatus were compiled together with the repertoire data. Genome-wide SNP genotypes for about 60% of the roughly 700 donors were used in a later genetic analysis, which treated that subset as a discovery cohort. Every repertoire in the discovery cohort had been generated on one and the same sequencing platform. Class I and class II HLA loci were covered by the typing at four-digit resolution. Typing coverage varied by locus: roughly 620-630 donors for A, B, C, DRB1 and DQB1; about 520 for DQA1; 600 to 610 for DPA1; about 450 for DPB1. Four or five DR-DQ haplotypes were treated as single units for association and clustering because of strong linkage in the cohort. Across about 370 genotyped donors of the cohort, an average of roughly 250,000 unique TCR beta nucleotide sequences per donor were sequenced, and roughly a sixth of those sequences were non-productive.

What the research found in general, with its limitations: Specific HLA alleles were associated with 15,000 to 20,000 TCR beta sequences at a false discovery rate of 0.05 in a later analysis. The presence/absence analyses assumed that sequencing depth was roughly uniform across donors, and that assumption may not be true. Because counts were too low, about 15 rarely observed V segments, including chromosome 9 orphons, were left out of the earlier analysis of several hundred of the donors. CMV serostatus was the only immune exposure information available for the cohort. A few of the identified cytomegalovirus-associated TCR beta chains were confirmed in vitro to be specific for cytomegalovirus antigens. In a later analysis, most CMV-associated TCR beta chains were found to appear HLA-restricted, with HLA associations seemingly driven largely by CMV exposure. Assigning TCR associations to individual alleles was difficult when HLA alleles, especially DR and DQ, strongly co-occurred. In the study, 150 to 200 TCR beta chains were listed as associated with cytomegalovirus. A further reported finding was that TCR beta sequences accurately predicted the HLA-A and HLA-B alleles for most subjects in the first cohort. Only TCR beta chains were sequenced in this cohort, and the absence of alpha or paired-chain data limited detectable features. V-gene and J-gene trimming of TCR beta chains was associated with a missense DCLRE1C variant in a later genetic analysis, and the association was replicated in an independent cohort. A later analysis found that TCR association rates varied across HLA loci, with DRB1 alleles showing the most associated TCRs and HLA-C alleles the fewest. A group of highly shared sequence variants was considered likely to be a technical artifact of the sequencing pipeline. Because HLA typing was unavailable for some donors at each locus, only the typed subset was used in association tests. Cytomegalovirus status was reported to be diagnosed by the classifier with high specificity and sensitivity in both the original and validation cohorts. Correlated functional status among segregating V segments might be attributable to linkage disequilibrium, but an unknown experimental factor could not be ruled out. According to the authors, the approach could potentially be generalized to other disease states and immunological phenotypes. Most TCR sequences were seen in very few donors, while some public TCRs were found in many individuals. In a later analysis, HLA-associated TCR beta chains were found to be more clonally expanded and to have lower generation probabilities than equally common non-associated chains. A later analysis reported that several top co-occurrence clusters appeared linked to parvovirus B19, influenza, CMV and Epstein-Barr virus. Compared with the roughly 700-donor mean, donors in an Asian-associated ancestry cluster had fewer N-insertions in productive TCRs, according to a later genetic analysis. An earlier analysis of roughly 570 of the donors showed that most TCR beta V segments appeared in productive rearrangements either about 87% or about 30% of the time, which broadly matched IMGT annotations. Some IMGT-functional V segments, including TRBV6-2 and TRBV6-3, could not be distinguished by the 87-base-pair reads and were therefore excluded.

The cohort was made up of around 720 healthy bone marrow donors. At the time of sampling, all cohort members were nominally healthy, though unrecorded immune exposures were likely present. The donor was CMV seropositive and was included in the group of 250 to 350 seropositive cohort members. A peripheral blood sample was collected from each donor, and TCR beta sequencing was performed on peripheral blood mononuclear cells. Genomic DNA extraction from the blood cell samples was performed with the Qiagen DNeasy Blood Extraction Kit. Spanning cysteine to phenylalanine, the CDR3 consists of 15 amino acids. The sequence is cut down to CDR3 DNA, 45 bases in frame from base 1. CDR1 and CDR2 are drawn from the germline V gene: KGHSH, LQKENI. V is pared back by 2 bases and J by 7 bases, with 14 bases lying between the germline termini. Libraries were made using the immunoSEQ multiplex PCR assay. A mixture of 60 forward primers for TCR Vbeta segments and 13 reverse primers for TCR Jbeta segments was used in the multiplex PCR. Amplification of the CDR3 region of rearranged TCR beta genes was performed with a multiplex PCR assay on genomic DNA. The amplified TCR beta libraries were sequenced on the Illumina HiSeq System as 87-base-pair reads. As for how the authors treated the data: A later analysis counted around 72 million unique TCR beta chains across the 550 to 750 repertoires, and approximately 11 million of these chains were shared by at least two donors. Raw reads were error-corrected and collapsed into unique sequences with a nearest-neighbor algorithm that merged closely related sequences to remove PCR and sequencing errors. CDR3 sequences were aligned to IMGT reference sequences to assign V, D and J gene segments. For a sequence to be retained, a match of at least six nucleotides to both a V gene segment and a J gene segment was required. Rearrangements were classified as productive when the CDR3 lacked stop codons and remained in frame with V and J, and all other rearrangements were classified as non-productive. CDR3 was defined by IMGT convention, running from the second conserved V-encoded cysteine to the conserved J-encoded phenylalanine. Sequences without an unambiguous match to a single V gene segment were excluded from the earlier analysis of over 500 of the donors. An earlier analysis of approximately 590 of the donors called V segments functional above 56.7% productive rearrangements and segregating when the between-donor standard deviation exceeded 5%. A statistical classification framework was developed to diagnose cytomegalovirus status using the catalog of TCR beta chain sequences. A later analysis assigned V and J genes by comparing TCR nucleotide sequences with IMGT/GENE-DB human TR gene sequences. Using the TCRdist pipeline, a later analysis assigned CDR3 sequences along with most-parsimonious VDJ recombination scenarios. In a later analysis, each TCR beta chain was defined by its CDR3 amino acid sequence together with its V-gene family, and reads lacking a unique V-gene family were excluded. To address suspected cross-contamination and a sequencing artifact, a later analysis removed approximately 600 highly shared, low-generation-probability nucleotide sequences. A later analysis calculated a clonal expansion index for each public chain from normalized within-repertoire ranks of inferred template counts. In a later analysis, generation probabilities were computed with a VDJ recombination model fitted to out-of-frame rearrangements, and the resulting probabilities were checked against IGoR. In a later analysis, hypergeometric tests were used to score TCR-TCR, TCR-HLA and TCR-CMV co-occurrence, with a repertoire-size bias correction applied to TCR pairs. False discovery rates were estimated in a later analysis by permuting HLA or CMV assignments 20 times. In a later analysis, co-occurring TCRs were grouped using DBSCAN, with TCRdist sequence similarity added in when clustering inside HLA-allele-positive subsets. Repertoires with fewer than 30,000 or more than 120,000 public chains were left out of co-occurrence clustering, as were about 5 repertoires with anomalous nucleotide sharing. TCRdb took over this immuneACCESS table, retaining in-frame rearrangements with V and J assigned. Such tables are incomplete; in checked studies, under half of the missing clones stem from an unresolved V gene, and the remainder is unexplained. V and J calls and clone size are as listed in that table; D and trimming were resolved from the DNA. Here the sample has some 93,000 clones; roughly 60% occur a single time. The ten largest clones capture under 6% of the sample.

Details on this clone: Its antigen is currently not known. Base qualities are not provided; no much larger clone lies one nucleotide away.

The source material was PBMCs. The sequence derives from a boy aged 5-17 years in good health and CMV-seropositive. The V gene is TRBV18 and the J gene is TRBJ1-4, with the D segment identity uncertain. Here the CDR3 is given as CASSPDPKAGEKLFF. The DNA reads TGTGCCAGCTCACCAGATCCAAAGGCGGGTGAAAAACTGTTTTTT.